A selection of T cell receptor beta chains follows, all from one sample in a study of graft-versus-host responses after intestinal transplantation. The protocol was immunoSEQ multiplex PCR, while the TCRdb copy is restricted to in-frame clones and leaves out a portion. Among about 26,000 clones listed, 82% were seen once. Their antigen targets remain unknown. The sample was unstimulated CD4+ T cells sorted from spleen or lymph node cells, taken before intestinal transplant. The receptors derive from a human donor who received an intestinal transplant. CDR3s include the opening cysteine and the closing phenylalanine or tryptophan.

V	J	CDR3
TRBV5-5	TRBJ2-7	CASSLRTGSGSYEQYF
TRBV9	TRBJ2-5	CASSVMGGETQYF
TRBV2	TRBJ1-2	CASRGQGAPNYGYTF
TRBV11-2	TRBJ2-5	CASSFGREETQYF
TRBV11-2	TRBJ2-5	CASSAPGQWGGTQYF
TRBV4-2	TRBJ2-5	CASSPETSGVETQYF
TRBV5-4	TRBJ1-2	CASSLATGGDGYTF
TRBV5-4	TRBJ1-2	CASSDRDRGNYGYTF
TRBV5-4	TRBJ2-1	CASSLELPSNNEQFF
TRBV6-1	TRBJ1-2	CASRTYLGNYGYTF
TRBV19	TRBJ2-3	CASSDRGRDTQYF
TRBV4-2	TRBJ2-3	CASSQDLGPEAKVDTQYF
TRBV7-3	TRBJ1-1	CASSSSGGTEAFF
TRBV9	TRBJ2-5	CASSVGGGQETQYF
TRBV2	TRBJ1-2	CASRDRGNYGYTF
TRBV19	TRBJ2-5	CASKQVHQETQYF
TRBV11-2	TRBJ2-5	CASSLAPSRAETQYF
TRBV4-2	TRBJ2-3	CASSQGTSGDGAQYF
TRBV27	TRBJ2-1	CASSLRGTSWVNEQFF
TRBV20-1	TRBJ2-7	CSARRLYEQYF
TRBV21-1	.	CASSKHETSSYEQYF
TRBV7-9	TRBJ1-3	CASSLGDNSGNTIYF
TRBV25-1	TRBJ2-2	CASSDPPGTYTGELFF
TRBV27	TRBJ2-3	CASRAFGTSGKSSTDTQYF
TRBV10-3	TRBJ1-2	CAIRYQGYYGYTF
TRBV6-1	TRBJ1-2	CASSKRDTYGYTF
TRBV5-1	TRBJ2-3	CASSHTSGGADTQYF
TRBV18	TRBJ2-3	CASSPSHPTDTQYF
TRBV7-6	TRBJ2-1	CASSLVPTPAGGPHEQFF
TRBV9	TRBJ2-5	CASSVGEWETQYF
TRBV7-2	TRBJ1-2	CASSLTDTPNYGYTF
TRBV6-6	TRBJ2-7	CASSYTRTYEQYF
TRBV11-3	TRBJ2-1	CASSRGTGEYNEQFF
TRBV21-1	TRBJ2-7	CASSARDREADEQYF
TRBV7-3	TRBJ2-3	CASSLAGSTDTQYF
TRBV25-1	TRBJ2-7	CASSTWESSYEQYF
TRBV28	TRBJ2-4	CASSLWEGFRNIQYF
TRBV5-1	TRBJ2-7	CASSLGPGVKSYEQYF
TRBV7-3	TRBJ1-1	CASSSQGRTEAFF
TRBV6-5	TRBJ1-1	CASSYSGEAFF
TRBV9	TRBJ2-5	CASSRGLAGYQETQYF
TRBV7-3	TRBJ2-1	CASSLTREGNEQFF
TRBV11-2	TRBJ1-2	CASSAHGTAYGYTF
TRBV6-1	TRBJ2-3	CASTAMRGRTDTQYF
TRBV6-1	TRBJ2-3	CASSELGRKRTDTQYF
TRBV5-1	TRBJ2-2	CASSLNVGLAGGGGELFF
TRBV2	TRBJ2-1	CASREVDNEQFF
TRBV5-6	TRBJ1-5	CASSAGQGRDQPQHF
TRBV15	TRBJ2-5	CATSRGLAERETQYF
TRBV14	TRBJ2-5	CASSQDAFTPTGVQETQYF
TRBV4-2	TRBJ2-2	CASSQEGPTNTGELFF
TRBV6-5	TRBJ2-2	CASQVSTGELFF
TRBV5-1	TRBJ2-3	CASRLERGGSLGDTQYF
TRBV5-6	TRBJ2-2	CASSDRGKNTGELFF
TRBV19	TRBJ1-1	CASSKGADRVGGTEAFF
TRBV9	TRBJ2-2	CASSVQDRTRGLYTGELFF